This T cell receptor (beta chain) was recovered during a study of cytomegalovirus exposure and HLA in healthy donors. General study results and limits: Some segments of the V type, notably TRBV6-2 and TRBV6-3, were excluded as indistinguishable.

The PCR had 60 Vbeta and 13 Jbeta primers. Method: immunoSEQ multiplex PCR; TCRdb's copy keeps in-frame clones and lacks some. Of under 150,000 clones listed, approximately 70% are singletons. The sample holds a few counts of this clone. Its specificity is unknown. The CDR3 spans 15 residues. V was shortened by 7 bases and J by 6 bases, with 22 bases between the two germline ends. Germline CDR1 reads SNHLY; CDR2 reads FYNNEI. The TCR was taken from a woman aged 60 to 75 in good health and CMV-seropositive. Sequencing was done on a sample of PBMCs. V is TRBV2 and J is TRBJ2-7, with D maybe TRBD2 (5 bases). CDR3 DNA sequence: TGTGCCAGCAACCTCTCTCCGGGAATGGAGACCGAGCAGTACTTC. It translates to CASNLSPGMETEQYF.